This TCR beta chain was captured in a study of T cells in Graves' hyperthyroidism and ophthalmopathy. About the study: Peripheral blood sampling occurred at initial diagnosis, before any treatment.

Amplified TCR beta CDR3 regions derived from RNA transcripts. In the first-round RT-PCR of the TCR CDR3, the HTBI primer set was used. TCRdb reprocessed the multiplex PCR reads with MiXCR, giving one entry per CDR3 protein. The sample shows about 380,000 distinct CDR3 sequences, approximately 15% of them seen only once. Thyroid ultrasound and orbital computed tomography, with clinical symptoms and serum thyroxine and TRAb, informed diagnoses. PBMCs were obtained from 10 ml fresh peripheral blood. At least ten counts were recorded for this clonotype. V dropped 7 bases and J dropped 2; count of bases not matched to a gene: 3. The CDR3 length is 14 residues. Germline loops: CDR1 SNHLY, CDR2 FYNNEI.

The origin of this receptor is a woman aged 60-75 years with Graves' hyperthyroidism. The chain links TRBV2 to TRBJ2-7, with TRBD2 identical over 12 bases. The sample taken for sequencing was blood. The CDR3 DNA sequence: TGTGCCAGCACCGGACTAGCGGGGCCCTACGAGCAGTACTTC. Encoded protein: CASTGLAGPYEQYF.